Below are 25 T cell receptor beta chains sequenced from a single sample in a study of cytomegalovirus exposure and HLA in healthy donors. Primers included in the PCR were 60 Vbeta and 13 Jbeta primers. Only in-frame clones appear in the TCRdb table, and some are missing; sequencing was by immunoSEQ multiplex PCR. Of around 150,000 clones in the sample, roughly 79% were seen once. The sample consisted of PBMCs. All receptors derive from a male donor in good health and CMV-seronegative.

This clone was detected only once. This rearrangement joins TRBV18 to TRBJ1-5; no clear D gene. Trimming left V 2 bases short and J 2 bases short, with 10 bases between. CDR3 length equals 15 residues. The germline gives CDR1 KGHSH, CDR2 LQKENI. The CDR3 loop reads CASSPAIAGNQPQHF. The CDR3 DNA is TGTGCCAGCTCACCAGCTATAGCTGGCAATCAGCCCCAGCATTTT.

This clone was recorded only once. The chain has TRBV27 and TRBJ2-1, with D perhaps TRBD2 (7 bases). The CDR3 consists of 16 residues. The V end lost 2 bases, the J end lost 8 bases, and 19 bases lay between the germline ends. Germline V gene data show CDR1 as MNHEY and CDR2 as SMNVEV (reference sequence). CDR3 region: CASSLSPAGAVDEQFF. For the CDR3, the DNA is TGTGCCAGCAGTTTAAGTCCGGCGGGGGCGGTCGATGAGCAGTTCTTC.

This clone was seen a single time. The chain recombines TRBV5-1 with TRBJ2-2, with 7 bases that match TRBD1. V lost 4 bases, J lost 0 bases, and 3 bases stayed unmatched. This CDR3 region has 15 residues. Germline CDR1 SGHRS, CDR2 YFSETQ. The CDR3 DNA reads TGCGCCAGCAGCCCCGGGACAGCGAACACCGGGGAGCTGTTTTTT. Its protein is CASSPGTANTGELFF. Full variable domain (outside the CDR3, taken from reference TRBV5-1 and TRBJ2-2): KAGVTQTPRYLIKTRGQQVTLSCSPISGHRSVSWYQQTPGQGLQFLFEYFSETQRNKGNFPGRFSGRQFSNSRSEMNVSTLELGDSALYLCASSPGTANTGELFFGEGSRLTVL.

The genes are TRBV6-5 and TRBJ2-5; no clear D gene. The J call is uncertain, as TRBJ2-7 better fits the DNA end. CDR1 and CDR2 from the germline V gene are MNHEY and SVGAGI. CDR3 length equals 11 residues. The chain's CDR3 is CASSYLGEQYF. DNA of the CDR3: TGTGCCAGCAGTTACTTGGGCGAGCAGTACTTC.

This clone was found once. The CDR3 nucleotides read TGTGCCAGCTCAGCTACCGAGGGACAGGCTTTTGACTATGGCTACACCTTC. It translates to CASSATEGQAFDYGYTF. V is TRBV18 and J is TRBJ1-2; 8 bases agree with TRBD1. The CDR3 is 17 residues long. With 5 bases clipped from V and 3 bases from J, the junction kept 14 bases outside the gene matches. The V gene's germline CDR1 is KGHSH and CDR2 LQKENI.

This clone has a handful of counts. The chain uses TRBV27 and TRBJ2-2; D gene unclear. The length of the CDR3 is 14 residues. Germline CDR1 reads MNHEY; CDR2 reads SMNVEV (reference sequence). V shed 3 bases and J shed 0 bases, with 5 bases lying between them. CDR3 DNA: TGTGCCAGCAGTTTGTCTGCGAACACCGGGGAGCTGTTTTTT. As protein: CASSLSANTGELFF.

The genes are TRBV7-2 and TRBJ1-2; D gene uncertain. Germline V CDR1 and CDR2: SGHTA, FQGNSA. V lost 1 base and J lost 8, with 14 bases in between. This CDR3 comprises 14 residues. DNA of the CDR3: TGTGCCAGCAGCTTAGGCCTAGGAAGACGAGGCTACACCTTC. Its protein is CASSLGLGRRGYTF.

V usage is TRBV27 and J usage is TRBJ1-4; D remains unclear. The V gene lost 5 bases and the J gene lost 5 bases, with 9 bases spanning the gap. This CDR3 spans 13 amino acids. CDR1 is MNHEY and CDR2 is SMNVEV in the germline V gene (reference sequence). The chain's CDR3 is CASSTWENEKLFF. The DNA for the CDR3 is TGTGCCAGCAGTACTTGGGAGAATGAAAAACTGTTTTTT.

V is TRBV7-9 and J is TRBJ2-3; D gene uncertain. Between the trimmed V and J ends, which lost 1 base and 0 bases, there was a span of 5 bases. Germline-derived CDR1 and CDR2 are SEHNR and FQNEAQ (reference sequence). The CDR3 totals 14 residues. The CDR3 region has the DNA TGTGCCAGCAGCTTAGACAAGAGCACAGATACGCAGTATTTT. This encodes CASSLDKSTDTQYF.

This sequence joins TRBV7-8 and TRBJ1-5; TRBD1 might be the D (5 bases). CDR1 and CDR2 (germline): SGHVS, FQNEAQ. The CDR3 runs to 15 residues. The V end lost 3 bases, the J end lost 4 bases, and 13 bases lay between the germline ends. DNA of the CDR3: TGTGCCAGCAGCTTTGGCAGGGCGACTAATCAGCCCCAGCATTTT. Its protein is CASSFGRATNQPQHF.

The gene calls are TRBV7-2 and TRBJ1-1; D not certain. With 1 base removed from V and 4 bases from J, the gap between germline ends came to 13 bases. This CDR3 contains 15 residues. Germline CDR1 and CDR2: SGHTA and FQGNSA. The CDR3 DNA follows: TGTGCCAGCAGCTTAGGCGGTTTCGGTTCCACTGAAGCTTTCTTT. This encodes CASSLGGFGSTEAFF.

The chain carries TRBV18 and TRBJ1-1; D is unresolved. Germline CDR1 and CDR2: KGHSH and LQKENI. The CDR3 consists of 13 residues. V was shortened by 0 bases and J by 9 bases, with 11 bases between the two germline ends. CDR3: CASSPPTRSKAFF. The DNA for the CDR3 is TGTGCCAGCTCACCACCGACACGATCGAAAGCTTTCTTT.

The rearrangement uses TRBV7-3 and TRBJ2-5; the match to TRBD1 covers 8 bases. V trimming: 2 bases; J trimming: 5 bases; junction bases outside the gene matches: 16. The germline CDR1 and CDR2 sequences are SGHTA and FQGTGA. CDR3 length equals 18 residues. The CDR3 here is CASSLRSGTGPSKETQYF. The CDR3 coding sequence is TGTGCCAGCAGCTTACGCTCCGGGACAGGCCCGTCCAAGGAGACCCAGTACTTC.

The rearrangement joins TRBV2 to TRBJ1-5; weak D call: TRBD1 (5 bases). Deletions cut 5 bases from V and 1 base from J, with 9 bases between. Looked up from germline, CDR1 is SNHLY and CDR2 is FYNNEI. The CDR3 contains 14 residues. The CDR3 is CASSFRTSNQPQHF. As DNA, the CDR3 is TGTGCCAGCAGTTTTCGGACAAGCAATCAGCCCCAGCATTTT. Complete variable domain (other parts from reference TRBV2 and TRBJ1-5): EPEVTQTPSHQVTQMGQEVILRCVPISNHLYFYWYRQILGQKVEFLVSFYNNEISEKSEIFDDQFSVERPDGSNFTLKIRSTKLEDSAMYFCASSFRTSNQPQHFGDGTRLSIL.

The chain uses TRBV7-9 and TRBJ2-7, with TRBD1 as a possible D gene (6 bases). V lost 2 bases, J lost 1 base, and 9 bases lay in between. Germline loops: CDR1 SEHNR, CDR2 FQNEAQ (reference sequence). This CDR3 spans 14 amino acids. The CDR3 DNA sequence: TGTGCCAGCAGCTTACAACAGGGTTCCTACGAGCAGTACTTC. Protein product: CASSLQQGSYEQYF.

This clone came up a few times. V usage is TRBV5-1 and J usage is TRBJ2-5, with D perhaps matching TRBD2 (5 bases). The CDR3 loop spans 14 amino acids. CDR1 SGHRS and CDR2 YFSETQ come from the germline V gene. The V gene lost 0 bases and the J gene lost 5 bases, with 11 bases spanning the gap. The CDR3 region has the DNA TGCGCCAGCAGCTTGGGGCTAGCAAGGGAGACCCAGTACTTC. It codes for CASSLGLARETQYF.

In its sample, this clone was seen a few times. The rearrangement joins TRBV5-8 to TRBJ1-3; D perhaps matches TRBD1 (6 bases). The CDR3 spans 14 residues. The V gene lost 2 bases and the J gene lost 2 bases, with 8 bases spanning the gap. Germline V gene data show CDR1 as SGHTS and CDR2 as YDEGEE. The DNA for the CDR3 is TGTGCCAGCAGCTTACGGACAGCTGGAAACACCATATATTTT. It specifies CASSLRTAGNTIYF. Combining the CDR3 with reference TRBV5-8 and TRBJ1-3 gives the whole variable domain EAGVTQSPTHLIKTRGQQATLRCSPISGHTSVYWYQQALGLGLQFLLWYDEGEERNRGNFPPRFSGRQFPNYSSELNVNALELEDSALYLCASSLRTAGNTIYFGEGSWLTVV.

The chain is built from TRBV7-2 and TRBJ2-5; TRBD2 aligns across 11 bases. V shed 4 bases, J shed 1 base, and the junction held 8 bases outside the gene matches. The length of the CDR3 is 17 residues. Germline values: CDR1 SGHTA, CDR2 FQGNSA. CDR3 coding DNA: TGTGCCAGCAGCTCTCGCGGGCTAGCGGGGGGCCAAGAGACCCAGTACTTC. It codes for CASSSRGLAGGQETQYF.

This rearrangement joins TRBV27 to TRBJ2-3, with 9 bases lining up with TRBD1. J lost 2 bases, V lost 7 bases, and 4 bases had no gene match. The CDR3 contains 14 residues. The germline CDR1 and CDR2 sequences are MNHEY and SMNVEV (reference sequence). In nucleotides, the CDR3 is TGTGCCAGCACCCGGACAGGGGCCACAGATACGCAGTATTTT. Translating gives CASTRTGATDTQYF.

The chain carries TRBV6-6 and TRBJ2-5; 9 bases map to TRBD1. The assigned J gene may be wrong: the sequence end matches TRBJ2-7 better. The CDR3 is made up of 15 amino acids. Looked up from germline, CDR1 is MNHNY and CDR2 is SVGAGI (reference sequence). CDR3 coding DNA: TGTGCCAGCAGTTACTCGTTGGGACAGGGCTACGAGCAGTACTTC. This gives the protein CASSYSLGQGYEQYF.

The CDR3 region is CASSLASAYQETQYF. CDR3 coding DNA: TGTGCCAGCAGCTTGGCTAGCGCATACCAAGAGACCCAGTACTTC. The chain has TRBV5-4 and TRBJ2-5; D possibly corresponds to TRBD2 (6 bases). The CDR3 sequence is 15 residues long. Germline V gene lookup returns CDR1 SGHNT and CDR2 YYREEE (reference sequence). Trimming shortened V by 0 bases and J by 0 bases, and 9 bases separated the two germline ends.

The chain combines TRBV6-5 with TRBJ1-2, with TRBD1 identical over 9 bases. The junction had 6 bases not matched to a gene; V was cut back by 2 bases and J by 8 bases. This CDR3 has 14 amino acids. Germline CDR1 and CDR2: MNHEY and SVGAGI. This CDR3 reads CASSYEGTGSGYTF. CDR3 bases: TGTGCCAGCAGTTACGAGGGGACAGGGTCCGGCTACACCTTC.

V usage is TRBV7-9 and J usage is TRBJ2-1; 12 bases fit TRBD1. CDR3 length: 16 residues. Germline loops: CDR1 SEHNR, CDR2 FQNEAQ (reference sequence). Losses at the gene ends were 1 base for V and 4 bases for J; bases not matched to a gene: 2. The CDR3 region has the DNA TGTGCCAGCAGCTTAGTGGGACAGGGGGCTTACAATGAGCAGTTCTTC. It yields the protein CASSLVGQGAYNEQFF.

This rearrangement joins TRBV18 to TRBJ2-3, with D possibly being TRBD1 (6 bases). V lost 3 bases and J 3 bases, leaving 10 bases between the germline ends. This CDR3 has 14 residues. Germline assignment: CDR1 KGHSH and CDR2 LQKENI. For the CDR3, the DNA is TGTGCCAGCTCACCTACAGGGAGTACAGATACGCAGTATTTT. This codes for CASSPTGSTDTQYF.

This chain joins TRBV2 and TRBJ2-3; D is possibly TRBD2 (7 bases). The CDR3 is 15 residues long. Germline CDR1 and CDR2: SNHLY and FYNNEI. V dropped 3 bases and J dropped 8 bases, with 18 bases sitting between them. The CDR3 DNA follows: TGTGCCAGCAGTGAGGGCGGGGGCGCCTCGGGTACGCAGTATTTT. Amino acids: CASSEGGGASGTQYF.